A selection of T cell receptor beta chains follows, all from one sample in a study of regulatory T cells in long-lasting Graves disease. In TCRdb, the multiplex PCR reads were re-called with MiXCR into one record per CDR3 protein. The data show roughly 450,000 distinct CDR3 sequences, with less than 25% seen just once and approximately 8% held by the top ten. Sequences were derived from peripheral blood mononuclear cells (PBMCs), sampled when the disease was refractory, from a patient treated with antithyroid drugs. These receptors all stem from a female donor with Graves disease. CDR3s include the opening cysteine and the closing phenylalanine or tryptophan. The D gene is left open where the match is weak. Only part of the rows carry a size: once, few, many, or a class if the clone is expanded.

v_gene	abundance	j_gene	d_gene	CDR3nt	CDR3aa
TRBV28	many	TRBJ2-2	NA	TGTGCCAGCAGTCCCCTGACCGACGGGACCGGGGAGCTGTTTTTT	CASSPLTDGTGELFF
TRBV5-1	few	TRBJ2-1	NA	TGCGCCAGCAGCTTGGCGCGAGACGAGCAGTTCTTC	CASSLARDEQFF
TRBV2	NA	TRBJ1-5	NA	TGTGCCAGCCGGGACTGGAATCAGCCCCAGCATTTT	CASRDWNQPQHF
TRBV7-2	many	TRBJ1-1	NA	TGTGCCAGCAGCAAGATCGGGACAAAGAACACTGAAGCTTTCTTT	CASSKIGTKNTEAFF
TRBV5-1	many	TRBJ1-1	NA	TGCGCCAGCAGCTTGGGTGCCCCTGAAGCTTTCTTT	CASSLGAPEAFF
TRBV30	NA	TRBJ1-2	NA	TGTGCCTGGAGGAGGTGGGCAGACTATGGCTACACCTTC	CAWRRWADYGYTF
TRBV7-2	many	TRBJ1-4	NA	TGTGCCAGCAGCCCTCAGGGAGTCGAAAAACTGTTTTTT	CASSPQGVEKLFF
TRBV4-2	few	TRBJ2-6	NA	TGTGCCAGCAGCCAAGACATCTTCTCTGGGGCCAACGTCCTGACTTTC	CASSQDIFSGANVLTF
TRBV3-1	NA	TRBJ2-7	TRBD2	TGTGCCAGCAGCCACGCTAGCGGTACCTACGAGCAGTACTTC	CASSHASGTYEQYF
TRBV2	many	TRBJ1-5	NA	TGTGCCAGCAGTGAAGATCGAGCTACCAATCAGCCCCAGCATTTT	CASSEDRATNQPQHF
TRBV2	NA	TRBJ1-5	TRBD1	TGTGCCAGCAGGGACAGGGAGGACCAGCCCCAGCATTTT	CASRDREDQPQHF
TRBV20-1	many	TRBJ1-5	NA	TGCAGTGCTAGAGACCCTTATCAGCCCCAGCATTTT	CSARDPYQPQHF
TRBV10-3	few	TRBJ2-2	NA	TGTGCCATCAGTGAGGGATCCGGGGAGCTGTTTTTT	CAISEGSGELFF
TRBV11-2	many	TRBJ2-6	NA	TGTGCCAGCAGACCCCTGCGGGCTTACGGGGCCAACGTCCTGACTTTC	CASRPLRAYGANVLTF
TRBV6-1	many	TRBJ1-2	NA	TGTGCCAGCAGTGAACGATTACTGGAGGGCTACACCTTC	CASSERLLEGYTF
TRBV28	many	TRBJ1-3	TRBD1	TGTGCCAGCGAGGGACAGTTTCGAAACACCATATATTTT	CASEGQFRNTIYF
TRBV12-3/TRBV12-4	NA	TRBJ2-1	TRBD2	TGTGCCAGCAGCAGAACTAGCGGGAGGGTGGATGAGCAGTTCTTC	CASSRTSGRVDEQFF
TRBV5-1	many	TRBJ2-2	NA	TGCGCCAGCAGTAGGGACGGAGGCATGAACACCGGGGAGCTGTTTTTT	CASSRDGGMNTGELFF
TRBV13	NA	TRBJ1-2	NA	TGTGCCAGCAGCCCCCATTTGGGACCTAGCGTCTATGGCTACACCTTC	CASSPHLGPSVYGYTF
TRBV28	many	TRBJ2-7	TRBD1	TGTGCCAGCAGTTTAGTGGGACAGGTCTACGAGCAGTACTTC	CASSLVGQVYEQYF
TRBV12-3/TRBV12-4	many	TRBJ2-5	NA	TGTGCCAGCACCCCCAGGGTTCAAGAGACCCAGTACTTC	CASTPRVQETQYF
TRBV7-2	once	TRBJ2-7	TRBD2	TGTGCCAGCAGCTTAGCAGCGGGAGCCAGCTCCTACGAGCAGTACTTC	CASSLAAGASSYEQYF
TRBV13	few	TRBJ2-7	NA	TGTGCCAGCAGCTTAACAGGAGAAGGTTCCTACGAGCAGTACTTC	CASSLTGEGSYEQYF
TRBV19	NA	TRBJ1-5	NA	TGTGCCAGTAGTATTCTGGGACAAACAAATCAGCCCCAGCATTTT	CASSILGQTNQPQHF
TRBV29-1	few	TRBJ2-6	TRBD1	TGCAGCATTACCGAGGACAGGCCTAGCTCTGGGGCCAACGTCCTGACTTTC	CSITEDRPSSGANVLTF
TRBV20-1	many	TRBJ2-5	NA	TGCAGTGCTAGTTGGGACCAAGCCGAGGAGACCCAGTACTTC	CSASWDQAEETQYF
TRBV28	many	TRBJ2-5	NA	TGTGCCAGCAGTTTATATAGTTCCCCCCAGACCCAGTACTTC	CASSLYSSPQTQYF
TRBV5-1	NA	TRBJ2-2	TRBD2	TGCGCCACCACAGATAATCCTAGCGGCGGGGAGCTGTTTTTT	CATTDNPSGGELFF
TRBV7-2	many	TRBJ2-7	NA	TGTGCCAGCAGCCCCCTGAGTAGTTGGGGTTACGAGCAGTACTTC	CASSPLSSWGYEQYF
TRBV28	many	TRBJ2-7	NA	TGTGCCAGCAGTTCACCGGGCCCAACTAGATCCGCCTACGAGCAGTACTTC	CASSSPGPTRSAYEQYF
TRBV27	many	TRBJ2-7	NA	TGTGCCAGCAGTTTGAGGGACACCTCCTACGAGCAGTACTTC	CASSLRDTSYEQYF
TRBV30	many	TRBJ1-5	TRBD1	TGTGCCTGGAGTTCCGGGACAGGGGAGCAGCCCCAGCATTTT	CAWSSGTGEQPQHF
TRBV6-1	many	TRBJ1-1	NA	TGTGCCAGCAGAGGGGCCAGAAACTTTGAAGCTTTCTTT	CASRGARNFEAFF
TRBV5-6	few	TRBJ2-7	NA	TGTGCCAGCAGCTCTAGCGACTACGAGCAGTACTTC	CASSSSDYEQYF
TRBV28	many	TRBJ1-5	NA	TGTGCCAGCAGAACTCGGGGCAACAATCAGCCCCAGCATTTT	CASRTRGNNQPQHF
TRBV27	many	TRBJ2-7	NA	TGTGCCAGCAGTTTCCGACGGGAAAGCTCCTACGAGCAGTACTTC	CASSFRRESSYEQYF
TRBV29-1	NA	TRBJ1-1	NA	TGCAGCGTTGGTTTGAACACTGAAGCTTTCTTT	CSVGLNTEAFF
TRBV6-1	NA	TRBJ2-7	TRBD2	TGTGCCACCAATTCCGGGACTAGCGGCTACGAGCAGTACTTC	CATNSGTSGYEQYF
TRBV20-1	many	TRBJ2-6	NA	TGCAGTGCCATGGAGGGAACTGGGGCCAACGTCCTGACTTTC	CSAMEGTGANVLTF